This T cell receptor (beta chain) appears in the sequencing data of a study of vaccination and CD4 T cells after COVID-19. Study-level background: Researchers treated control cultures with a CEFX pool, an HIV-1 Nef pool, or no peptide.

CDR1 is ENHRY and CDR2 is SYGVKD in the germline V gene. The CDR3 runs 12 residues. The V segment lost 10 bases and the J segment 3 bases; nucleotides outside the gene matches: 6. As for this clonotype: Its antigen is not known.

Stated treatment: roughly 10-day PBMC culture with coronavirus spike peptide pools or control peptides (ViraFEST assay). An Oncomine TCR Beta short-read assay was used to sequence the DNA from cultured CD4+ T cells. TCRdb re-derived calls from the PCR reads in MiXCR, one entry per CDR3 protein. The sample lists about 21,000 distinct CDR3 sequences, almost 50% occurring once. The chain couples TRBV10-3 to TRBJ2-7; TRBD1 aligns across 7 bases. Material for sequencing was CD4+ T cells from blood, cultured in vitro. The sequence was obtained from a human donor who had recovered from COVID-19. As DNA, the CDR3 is TGTGCCACGAACGACAGGGACTACGAGCAGTACTTC. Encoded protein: CATNDRDYEQYF.